The following is a TCR beta chain sequence with its context. Its antigen is not known. At one of its ends the junction is not consistent with the germline gene, which may arise from a read error. This specimen belongs to a study of tumor-infiltrating lymphocytes in primary liver carcinoma. Overall study findings and caveats: Overlap between tumor regions exceeded overlap of tumor with adjacent tissue or blood.

The CDR3 has 14 residues. Per the germline V gene, CDR1 is SGHNT and CDR2 is YYREEE (reference sequence). Total RNA amounting to 450 to 500 ng was the source from which TCR beta cDNA was made with a constant-region primer. Sequencing libraries for TCR beta derived from three nested multiplex PCR rounds that used slightly modified ARM-PCR. Each of the first two PCR rounds ran approximately 10 cycles with TRBV1-TRBV30 forward and C-beta reverse primers. TCRdb passed the multiplex PCR reads through MiXCR, listing each CDR3 protein once. The sample lists 95,000 to 150,000 distinct CDR3 sequences; roughly three fifths were seen once. Co-extracted RNA and DNA came from about 19-30 mg of unsorted bulk tissue. Chronic HBV infection was present, with no prior treatment.

Sequenced sample: liver tumor tissue from sampling region 3. Subset indicated: tumor region T3, left-lateral pole. This sequence was found in an older woman with primary liver carcinoma and hepatitis B virus infection. The chain combines TRBV5-4 with TRBJ2-4; TRBD1 agrees at 7 bases. CDR3 sequence reads: CACSPGTDQNIQYF. In nucleotides, the CDR3 is TGTGCCTGCAGTCCGGGGACAGACCAAAACATTCAGTACTTC. Supplemented by reference TRBV5-4 and TRBJ2-4, the full variable domain reads ETGVTQSPTHLIKTRGQQVTLRCSSQSGHNTVSWYQQALGQGPQFIFQYYREEENGRGNFPPRFSGLQFPNYSSELNVNALELDDSALYLCACSPGTDQNIQYFGAGTRLSVL.